This TCR beta chain was documented in a study of cytomegalovirus exposure and HLA in healthy donors. Broader study findings: As a later analysis showed, several of the most significant clusters appeared to be linked to common viral pathogens.

PCR was performed using 60 Vbeta and 13 Jbeta primers. The table came from immunoSEQ multiplex PCR; TCRdb's copy has only in-frame clones and leaves some out. The profile shows about 210,000 clones, approximately 90% of them singletons. About this clone: Its matching antigen is unknown.

Healthy bone marrow donors made up the donor group. When sampled, the donors appeared nominally healthy, though they likely had unrecorded immune exposures. The CDR3 covers 15 residues. In germline, CDR1 is SGHNT, CDR2 YYREEE (reference sequence). V lost 2 bases to trimming and J lost 5 bases; unmatched junction nucleotides: 5. The clonotype comes from a boy younger than 10 in good health and CMV-seronegative. The material sequenced was PBMCs. The chain recombines TRBV5-4 with TRBJ2-2; 8 bases agree with TRBD1. This CDR3 reads CASSLAQGGTGELFF. As DNA, the CDR3 is TGTGCCAGCAGCTTAGCACAGGGGGGTACCGGGGAGCTGTTTTTT. The full variable domain, completed using reference TRBV5-4 and TRBJ2-2, is ETGVTQSPTHLIKTRGQQVTLRCSSQSGHNTVSWYQQALGQGPQFIFQYYREEENGRGNFPPRFSGLQFPNYSSELNVNALELDDSALYLCASSLAQGGTGELFFGEGSRLTVL.